This T cell receptor (beta chain) emerged from a study of beta chain features in type 1 diabetes. Whole-study findings and limits: Insertion counts at VDJ junctions were lower in type 1 diabetes patients, who also showed more deletions there. For Type 1 diabetes patients, all four CD4+ subsets carried TCRB CDR3s that were moderately but significantly shorter.

The authors reverse transcribed all of the isolated RNA, so sequencing captured expressed TCRB transcripts. Produced via immunoSEQ multiplex PCR; TCRdb's table is partial and in-frame only. This table holds more than 300,000 clones, less than 9.5% found once. This clone was seen many times. Its antigen is undetermined. This CDR3 has 15 residues. Trimming left V 6 bases short and J 5 bases short, with 19 bases between. Per germline, CDR1 MDHEN and CDR2 SYDVKM. Input material: central memory CD4+ T cells from blood. The V gene is TRBV28, the J gene TRBJ2-5; perhaps TRBD2 as D (6 bases). This receptor was obtained from a woman aged 18-29 years in good health. This CDR3 is CASRGETSTRETQYF. DNA of the CDR3: TGTGCCAGCAGGGGAGAGACTAGTACCAGGGAGACCCAGTACTTC. The full variable domain, its missing parts supplied by reference TRBV28 and TRBJ2-5, is DVKVTQSSRYLVKRTGEKVFLECVQDMDHENMFWYRQDPGLGLRLIYFSYDVKMKEKGDIPEGYSVSREKKERFSLILESASTNQTSMYLCASRGETSTRETQYFGPGTRLLVL.